This T cell receptor beta chain originates from a study of shared clonotypes between healthy human individuals. Whole-study context: The cohort had a couple of women and a few men, ages 18 to 49.

With unsorted samples, genomic DNA was obtained from tens of millions of PBMCs. A note on this clone: Within the sample, other DNA sequences also encode this same CDR3.

The assay was run at deep level. The authors distributed each subset's genomic DNA evenly over several immunoSEQ plates. Some clones are missing from TCRdb's copy, which holds only in-frame ones; the method was immunoSEQ multiplex PCR. The table has roughly 500,000 clones, 65% to 85% seen once. Germline lookup yields CDR1 SGDLS and CDR2 YYNGEE. The CDR3 length is 14 residues. V was cut by 0 bases and J by 1 base, with 5 bases left in between. The V and J genes are TRBV9 and TRBJ1-3, with D unclear. The source of this sequence is a middle-aged woman in good health. Some clones in this sample may be carry-over from other donors' samples. Sequencing was performed on PBMCs. This CDR3 is CASSVEGSGNTIYF. The CDR3 DNA reads as TGTGCCAGCAGCGTAGAAGGGTCTGGAAACACCATATATTTT.